Below, 12 T cell receptor beta chains from the same sample are listed, as sequenced in a study of T cell responses to AZD1222 COVID-19 vaccine. Clones were read by immunoSEQ multiplex PCR, and TCRdb kept only the in-frame ones, dropping some. The sample consists of roughly 120,000 clones, over 75% of them appearing once. The specimen comprised peripheral blood, sampled on day 0 of AZD1222 vaccination. The origin of the receptors is an adult in good health.

The chain combines TRBV11-2 with TRBJ2-7; tentatively, D is TRBD1 or TRBD2 (5 bases each). From germline, CDR1 is SGHAT and CDR2 FQNNGV. The V gene lost 1 base and the J gene lost 0 bases, with 22 bases spanning the gap. CDR3 length equals 19 residues. For the CDR3, the DNA is TGTGCCAGCAGCTTAGGGGTGGCCTGGGGCCTAGCTACCTCCTACGAGCAGTACTTC. Its protein is CASSLGVAWGLATSYEQYF.

The CDR3 protein is CASSRLEGKRTEAFF. In nucleotides, the CDR3 is TGTGCCAGTAGTAGGTTAGAGGGGAAGAGGACTGAAGCTTTCTTT. This chain connects TRBV19 to TRBJ1-1; possible D gene TRBD1, 5 bases. V lost 4 bases to trimming and J lost 5 bases, with 17 bases between them. Looked up from germline, CDR1 is LNHDA and CDR2 is SQIVND (reference sequence). This CDR3 is built from 15 residues.

This clone was observed a single time. The chain couples TRBV6-2 or TRBV6-3 to TRBJ1-2; D gene uncertain. With 5 bases removed from V and 4 bases from J, the gap between germline ends came to 5 bases. Germline CDR1 MNHEY, CDR2 SVGEGT. There are 11 residues in the CDR3. The DNA for the CDR3 is TGTGCCAGCAGTGAGCCCTATGGCTACACCTTC. Protein sequence: CASSEPYGYTF.

The rearrangement joins TRBV5-1 to TRBJ2-2; 7 bases agree with TRBD1. The CDR3 is 13 residues long. CDR1 and CDR2 from the germline V gene are SGHRS and YFSETQ. V shed 0 bases, J shed 12 bases, and the junction held 5 bases outside the gene matches. The CDR3 protein is CASSLGTGEKLFF. CDR3 bases: TGCGCCAGCAGCTTGGGTACAGGGGAAAAGCTGTTTTTT.

This rearrangement joins TRBV5-5 to TRBJ1-2, with TRBD1 as a possible D gene (6 bases). V gave up 1 base and J gave up 6 bases, with 22 bases separating them. The CDR3 spans 17 residues. From germline, CDR1 is SGHKS and CDR2 YYEKEE (reference sequence). The CDR3 spells CASSLSTGQLISDGYTF. The CDR3 region has the DNA TGTGCCAGCAGCTTGAGCACCGGACAGCTCATTAGCGATGGCTACACCTTC. Full variable domain (outside the CDR3, taken from reference TRBV5-5 and TRBJ1-2): DAGVTQSPTHLIKTRGQQVTLRCSPISGHKSVSWYQQVLGQGPQFIFQYYEKEERGRGNFPDRFSARQFPNYSSELNVNALLLGDSALYLCASSLSTGQLISDGYTFGSGTRLTVV.

This chain links TRBV7-8 with TRBJ1-3; 7 bases fit TRBD1. CDR1 is SGHVS, CDR2 FQNEAQ, per germline. The ends lost 1 base at V and 5 bases at J; junction bases unmatched: 11. The CDR3 contains 17 residues. In DNA, the CDR3 is TGTGCCAGCAGCTTAGGGGTTAGAGGGGGCTTGAGAAACACCATATATTTT. Translation: CASSLGVRGGLRNTIYF.

V gene TRBV23-1 combines with J gene TRBJ1-3, with a possible D match to TRBD1 (6 bases). TRBV23-1 is treated as an ORF (open reading frame) with a function not yet certain. The CDR3 spans 16 residues. Trimming removed 4 bases at V and 4 bases at J, with 17 bases between. This CDR3 reads CASSPPLGAAGNTIYF. For the CDR3, the DNA is TGCGCCAGCAGTCCCCCCCTGGGGGCGGCAGGAAACACCATATATTTT.

This chain uses TRBV27 with TRBJ2-2, with D unresolved. The CDR3 has 16 amino acids. V gave up 5 bases and J gave up 0 bases, with 13 bases separating them. Germline V gene data show CDR1 as MNHEY and CDR2 as SMNVEV (reference sequence). CDR3 coding DNA: TGTGCCAGCAGTCCCCGGGCAGGCCCGAACACCGGGGAGCTGTTTTTT. Its protein is CASSPRAGPNTGELFF.

This chain joins TRBV5-1 and TRBJ1-1; D is ambiguous. The CDR3 sequence is 11 residues long. In germline, CDR1 is SGHRS, CDR2 YFSETQ. Trimming stripped 7 bases from V and 7 bases from J, with 11 bases between. The CDR3 loop is CASARVDEAFF. CDR3 nucleotide sequence: TGCGCCAGCGCTAGGGTTGATGAAGCTTTCTTT.

The rearrangement joins TRBV6-6 to TRBJ1-1; the match to TRBD1 covers 8 bases. J lost 5 bases, V lost 2 bases, and 7 bases had no gene match. CDR1 and CDR2 (germline): MNHNY, SVGAGI (reference sequence). The CDR3 runs to 15 residues. For the CDR3, the DNA is TGTGCCAGCAGTTACAGACAGGGGATGGGGACTGAAGCTTTCTTT. Translation gives CASSYRQGMGTEAFF.

In its sample, this clone was seen once. The chain recombines TRBV12-3 or TRBV12-4 with TRBJ1-2; the D gene is possibly TRBD1 (6 bases). The V end lost 3 bases, the J end lost 2 bases, and 7 bases lay between the germline ends. The CDR3 is made up of 13 amino acids. The CDR3: CASSFDRNYGYTF. CDR3 nucleotide sequence: TGTGCCAGCAGTTTTGACAGGAACTATGGCTACACCTTC.

CDR3 sequence reads: CASSIFSGNFDEKLFF. The CDR3 nucleotides read TGTGCCAGTAGTATTTTTTCGGGTAATTTCGATGAAAAACTGTTTTTT. V and J are TRBV19 and TRBJ1-4; D gene uncertain. The CDR3 is made up of 16 amino acids. V dropped 3 bases and J dropped 6 bases, with 17 bases sitting between them. The germline gives CDR1 LNHDA, CDR2 SQIVND (reference sequence).